The rows below give T cell receptor beta chains drawn from one sample of a study of regulatory T cells in long-lasting Graves disease. Via MiXCR, TCRdb re-called the multiplex PCR reads, giving one row per CDR3 protein. The sample has fewer than 450,000 distinct CDR3 sequences, approximately 16% seen once. The sample also formed part of further work on T cells in Graves' hyperthyroidism and ophthalmopathy.

The specimen was peripheral blood mononuclear cells (PBMCs), collected at new diagnosis, from a patient treated with antithyroid drugs. These TCRs come from a woman aged 40 to 50 with Graves disease. The CDR3 runs from the conserved cysteine through the conserved F or W. A D gene is named only where the DNA matches it firmly. Expanded clones are given a class, and other clones once, few, many or no size at all.

V: TRBV2
D: -
J: TRBJ2-5
size: many
DNA: TGTGCCAGCTGGGGGGAGAGCCAATCCTTCCAAGAGACCCAGTACTTC
CDR3: CASWGESQSFQETQYF

V: TRBV9
D: TRBD1
J: TRBJ2-7
size: few
DNA: TGTGCCAGCAGCGGAAGGGACAGGGTTTCCGAGCAGTACTTC
CDR3: CASSGRDRVSEQYF

V: TRBV9
D: -
J: TRBJ1-6
size: many
DNA: TGTGCCAGCAGCGAAAGGGGCAGGGGAAGGGATTCACCCCTCCACTTT
CDR3: CASSERGRGRDSPLHF

V: TRBV19
D: TRBD1
J: TRBJ2-3
size: few
DNA: TGTGCCAGTAGTATAGGATCCGGGACAGGGGGCACAGATACGCAGTATTTT
CDR3: CASSIGSGTGGTDTQYF

V: TRBV3-1
D: TRBD2
J: TRBJ2-5
size: few
DNA: TGTGCCAGCAGCCGGACTAGCGGAGCTCCAGAGACCCAGTACTTC
CDR3: CASSRTSGAPETQYF

V: TRBV10-3
D: -
J: TRBJ1-5
size: few
DNA: TGTGCCATCAGTGACGAGGGTTCCCAGCATTTT
CDR3: CAISDEGSQHF

V: TRBV7-2
D: -
J: TRBJ2-3
size: many
DNA: TGTGCCAGCAGCCCGACGGGACAAACAACAGATACGCAGTATTTT
CDR3: CASSPTGQTTDTQYF

V: TRBV12-5
D: TRBD2
J: TRBJ2-2
size: many
DNA: TGTGCTAGCCTGTGGGAAGGGGCCATGACGACTAGCGGGAGGGTGGTCGGGGAGCTGTTTTTT
CDR3: CASLWEGAMTTSGRVVGELFF

V: TRBV12-3/TRBV12-4
D: TRBD1
J: TRBJ1-4
size: many
DNA: TGTGCCAGCAGCCTCGGGACAGCCTCTAATGAAAAACTGTTTTTT
CDR3: CASSLGTASNEKLFF

V: TRBV5-1
D: TRBD1
J: TRBJ2-7
size: many
DNA: TGTGCCAGCAGCCTTGCCGGGACAGCTTCCTACGAGCAGTACTTC
CDR3: CASSLAGTASYEQYF

V: TRBV20-1
D: TRBD2
J: TRBJ2-7
size: -
DNA: TGCAGTGCTAGAGATGACGGCGGGAGGGCCGACTACGAGCAGTACTTC
CDR3: CSARDDGGRADYEQYF

V: TRBV5-1
D: -
J: TRBJ2-5
size: many
DNA: TGCGCCAGCAGCTTGACAGTACTTCAAGAGACCCAGTACTTC
CDR3: CASSLTVLQETQYF

V: TRBV6-2/TRBV6-3
D: -
J: TRBJ2-5
size: few
DNA: TGTGCCAGCAGCCCACAGGGCCTAGAGACCCAGTACTTC
CDR3: CASSPQGLETQYF

V: TRBV7-9
D: -
J: TRBJ2-1
size: many
DNA: TGTGCCAGTCAGTTAGGTAGTTTCGATGAGCAGTTCTTC
CDR3: CASQLGSFDEQFF

V: TRBV12-3/TRBV12-4
D: -
J: TRBJ2-3
size: many
DNA: TGTGCCAGCAGTTTAAAGGGTGCAGATACGCAGTATTTT
CDR3: CASSLKGADTQYF

V: TRBV5-4
D: TRBD1
J: TRBJ2-3
size: -
DNA: TGTGCCAGCAGCTTGAGGGGGCTGGATACGCAGTCTTTT
CDR3: CASSLRGLDTQSF

V: TRBV28
D: -
J: TRBJ1-3
size: few
DNA: TGTGCCAGCAGCCCCAGGGGAGGAGGAAACACCATATATTTT
CDR3: CASSPRGGGNTIYF

V: TRBV6-1
D: -
J: TRBJ2-5
size: many
DNA: TGTGCCTCCATAGCATGGGCTTCTCCCGATGGGACCCAGTACTTC
CDR3: CASIAWASPDGTQYF